Sequencing of this T cell receptor beta chain was carried out in a study of identifying expanded T cells in peripheral blood (dated by TCRdb to the late 2010s). As for the study more broadly: Four technical replicates, made by sequencing separate aliquots from the same pool of genomic DNA, were compared pairwise.

During the collection period, no infections or other immune events were recorded for the healthy donors. Healthy-donor blood repertoires served as a training cohort to calibrate time-dependent variance in a beta-binomial model of T-cell clone differential abundance. The training cohort included 10 or so healthy donors, of whom 3 were female and 7 were male. On average the donors were 43 years old, and their ages spanned about 25 to 64 years. Whole blood from each healthy donor was obtained from a commercial supplier and was collected at three time points roughly two weeks apart. For immunosequencing, genomic DNA was extracted from whole blood that had not been sorted. Overall study results and their limits: It was expected by the authors that biological variance in healthy repertoires might increase further over much longer intervals, such as months to years. The binomial model flagged around 1.2 differentially abundant clones between technical replicates but about 16 over roughly 2 weeks and roughly 19 over about four weeks. For all healthy donors, the variance in clone template counts between approximately 2-week samples rose significantly as total template count increased. Across all healthy-donor time intervals, the beta-binomial model significantly cut both the number of clones called differentially abundant and the false-positive rate.

TCRbeta CDR3 regions were profiled by bias-controlled multiplex PCR amplification of genomic DNA with the immunoSEQ Assay. Processing in the source paper ran as follows. The absolute abundance of each unique TCRbeta CDR3 region was quantified after sequences were collapsed and filtered. Two models were used to test differential abundance: a binomial model (Fisher-equivalent) and a beta-binomial model that adds time-dependent variance fitted from healthy donors. Any clone with fewer than 5 combined templates was excluded, and a clone was called differentially abundant if its Benjamini-Hochberg FDR was below 0.01. The form v = (b*log(k)+a)^2 was used to model beta-binomial variance as a function of total template count across the two samples. TCRdb holds this immuneACCESS table with in-frame rearrangements only. Some clones are missing; in checked studies, unresolved V genes explain under half, and the rest has no known cause. V and J calls and clone size follow that table, whereas D and trimming were derived from the DNA. Present in this sample are 95,000 to 100,000 clones, 87% of which were seen just once. The ten largest make up 15% to 20% of the sample.

The V end gives up 4 bases and the J end 5 bases, leaving 14 bases in the junction not matched to a gene. Taken from cysteine to phenylalanine, the CDR3 has 17 residues. The DNA shown is the 51-base CDR3, in frame from base 1. CDR1 and CDR2 were assigned from the germline V gene (reference sequence) as SGHNT and YYREEE. In regard to this clone: Its cognate antigen has yet to be identified. Base qualities are not recorded, but no much larger clone differs from it by a single base.

Sequencing was carried out using blood. The rearrangement combines TRBV5-4 with TRBJ2-3; a stretch of 9 junction bases matches TRBD2. This TCR came from a person aged 18-69 years in good health. The CDR3 is CASSPTFELAGKDTQYF. The sequence in DNA is TGTGCCAGCAGCCCAACTTTCGAGCTAGCGGGGAAAGATACGCAGTATTTT.